This T cell receptor beta chain was retrieved from a study of response to subunit inactivated influenza vaccine. Findings and limits, study-wide: Authors suggested seasonal influenza vaccinations each recruit few new T cells.

TCRdb reprocessed the RT-PCR reads with MiXCR, giving one entry per CDR3 protein. The sample contains hundreds of thousands of distinct CDR3 sequences, 10% to 15% of which appear only once. This clonotype has just a few counts. Its matching antigen is unknown. Germline loops: CDR1 MNHEY, CDR2 SVGAGI. With 2 bases clipped from V and 5 bases from J, the junction kept 4 bases outside the gene matches. The length of the CDR3 is 15 residues. The starting material was non-naive T cells sorted from PBMCs, obtained less than 15 days before vaccination. The source of this sequence is a man aged 50-60 years who received an inactivated influenza vaccine. This rearrangement joins TRBV6-5 to TRBJ2-2; 8 bases agree with TRBD2. The CDR3 sequence is CASSYRASGTGELFF. The CDR3 bases are TGTGCCAGCAGTTACCGGGCTAGCGGGACCGGGGAGCTGTTTTTT.